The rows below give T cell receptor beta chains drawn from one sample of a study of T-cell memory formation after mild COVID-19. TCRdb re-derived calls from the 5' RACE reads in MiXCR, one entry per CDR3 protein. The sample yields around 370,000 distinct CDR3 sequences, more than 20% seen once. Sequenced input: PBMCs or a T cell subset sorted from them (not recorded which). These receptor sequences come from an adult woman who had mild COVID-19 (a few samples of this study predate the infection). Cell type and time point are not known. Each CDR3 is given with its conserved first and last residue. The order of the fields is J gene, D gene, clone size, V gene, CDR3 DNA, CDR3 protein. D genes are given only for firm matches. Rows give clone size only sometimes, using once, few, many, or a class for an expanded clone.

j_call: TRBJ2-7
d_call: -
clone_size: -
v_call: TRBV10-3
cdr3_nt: TGTGCCATCAGCAGACAGGATGGTTACGAGCAGTACTTC
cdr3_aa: CAISRQDGYEQYF

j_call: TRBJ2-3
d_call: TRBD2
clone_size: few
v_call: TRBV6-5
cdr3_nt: TGTGCCAGCAGTTACTCGAGTCGGGGGGTCACAGATACGCAGTATTTT
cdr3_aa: CASSYSSRGVTDTQYF

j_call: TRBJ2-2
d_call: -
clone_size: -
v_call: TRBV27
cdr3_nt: TGTGCCAGCAGTTTAATTTCTGGGGAAGCCGGGGAGCTGTTTTTT
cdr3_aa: CASSLISGEAGELFF

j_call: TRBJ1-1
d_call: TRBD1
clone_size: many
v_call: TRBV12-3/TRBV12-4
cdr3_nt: TGTGCCAGCAGTTTCCGGACAGGGGCTGAAGCTTTCTTT
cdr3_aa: CASSFRTGAEAFF

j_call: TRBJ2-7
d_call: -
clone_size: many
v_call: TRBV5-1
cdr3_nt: TGCGCCAGCAGCTCTGACAGTACCTCCTACGAGCAGTACTTC
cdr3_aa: CASSSDSTSYEQYF

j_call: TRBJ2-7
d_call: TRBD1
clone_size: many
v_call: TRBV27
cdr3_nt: TGTGCCAGCAGTTTAGGACAGGGCACCGAGCAGTACTTC
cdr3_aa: CASSLGQGTEQYF

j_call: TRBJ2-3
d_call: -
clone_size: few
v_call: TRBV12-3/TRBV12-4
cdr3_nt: TGTGCCAGCAGTCCCCGAGCCGCGGGGCGCGGGGATACGCAGTATTTT
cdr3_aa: CASSPRAAGRGDTQYF

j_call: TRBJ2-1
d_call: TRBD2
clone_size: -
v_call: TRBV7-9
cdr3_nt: TGTGCCAGCAGCTTTTTAGCGGGGGACTACAATGAGCAGTTCTTC
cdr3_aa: CASSFLAGDYNEQFF

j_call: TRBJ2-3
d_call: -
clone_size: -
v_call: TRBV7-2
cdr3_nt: TGTGCCAGCAGCTCCAAGGGGGAGTGGGCAGATACGCAGTATTTT
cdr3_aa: CASSSKGEWADTQYF

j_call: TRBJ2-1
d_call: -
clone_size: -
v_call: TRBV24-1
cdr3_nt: TGTGCCACCAGTGATTTGGGGAACGGGGAGCAGTTCTTC
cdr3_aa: CATSDLGNGEQFF

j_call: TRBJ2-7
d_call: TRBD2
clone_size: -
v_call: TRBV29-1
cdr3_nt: TGCAGCGTTGAAGTCGGACTAGCGGATAGCTCCTACGAGCAGTACTTC
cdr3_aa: CSVEVGLADSSYEQYF

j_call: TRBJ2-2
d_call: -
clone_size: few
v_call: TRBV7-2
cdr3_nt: TGTGCCAGCAGCTTAGGGGCAGGGAGGAACACCGGGGAGCTGTTTTTT
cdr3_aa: CASSLGAGRNTGELFF

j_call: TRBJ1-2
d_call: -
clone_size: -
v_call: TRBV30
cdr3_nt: TGTGCCTGGAGTGTAGGCAGGGTTGACTATGGCTACACCTTC
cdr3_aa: CAWSVGRVDYGYTF

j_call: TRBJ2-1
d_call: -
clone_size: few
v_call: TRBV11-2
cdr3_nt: TGTGCCAGCAGGGGGCCGACCGATGGGGCCTACAATGAGCAGTTCTTC
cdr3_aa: CASRGPTDGAYNEQFF

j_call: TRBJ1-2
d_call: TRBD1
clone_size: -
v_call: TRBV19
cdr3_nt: TGTGCCAGTAGTCCGGGACAGGGGACCTATGGCTACACCTTC
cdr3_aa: CASSPGQGTYGYTF

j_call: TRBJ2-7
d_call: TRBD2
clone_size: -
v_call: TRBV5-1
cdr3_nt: TGCGCCAGCAGCTCGGGGCTAGCGGGGATCTACGAGCAGTACTTC
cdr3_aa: CASSSGLAGIYEQYF

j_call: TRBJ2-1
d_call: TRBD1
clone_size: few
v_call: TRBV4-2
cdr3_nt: TGTGCCAGCAGCCACAGGACAGGGGGGAATGAGCAGTTCTTC
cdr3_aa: CASSHRTGGNEQFF

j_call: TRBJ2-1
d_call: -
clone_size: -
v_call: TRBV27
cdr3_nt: TGTGCCAGCGTTCGGAGGGGCGGGACGGGCAATGAGCAGTTCTTC
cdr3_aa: CASVRRGGTGNEQFF

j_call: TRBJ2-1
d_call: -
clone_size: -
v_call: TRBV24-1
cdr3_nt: TGTGCCACCAGTGATACCGGGATCTCAGACAATGAGCAGTTCTTC
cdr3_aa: CATSDTGISDNEQFF

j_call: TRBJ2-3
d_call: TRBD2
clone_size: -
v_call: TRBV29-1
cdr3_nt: TGCAGCGTCACTAGCGGGAGGGCCCGGCCAGATACGCAGTATTTT
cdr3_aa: CSVTSGRARPDTQYF

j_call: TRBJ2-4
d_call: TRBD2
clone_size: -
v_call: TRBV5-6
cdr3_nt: TGTGCCAGCAGCTCCCTCGGTAGCGGGAATGCCAAAAACATTCAGTACTTC
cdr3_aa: CASSSLGSGNAKNIQYF

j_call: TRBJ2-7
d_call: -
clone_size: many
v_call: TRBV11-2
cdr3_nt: TGTGCCAGCAGCTTAGGGACAGAGCTTTACGAGCAGTACTTC
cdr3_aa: CASSLGTELYEQYF

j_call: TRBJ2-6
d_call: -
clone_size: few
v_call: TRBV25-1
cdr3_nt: TGTGCCAGCAGTACGGGGAACGTCCTGACTTTC
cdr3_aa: CASSTGNVLTF

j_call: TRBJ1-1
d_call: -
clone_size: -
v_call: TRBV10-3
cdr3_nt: TGTGCCATCACCCCCTCACTGAACACTGAAGCTTTCTTT
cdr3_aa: CAITPSLNTEAFF

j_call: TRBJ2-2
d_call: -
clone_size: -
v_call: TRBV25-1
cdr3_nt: TGTGCCAGCAGTGATCCCGGGACGGTGAACACCGGGGAGCTGTTTTTT
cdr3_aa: CASSDPGTVNTGELFF

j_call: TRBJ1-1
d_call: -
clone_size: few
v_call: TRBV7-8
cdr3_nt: TGTGCCAGCAGTCCATTAGACCTTACCGAGAACACTGAAGCTTTCTTT
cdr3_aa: CASSPLDLTENTEAFF

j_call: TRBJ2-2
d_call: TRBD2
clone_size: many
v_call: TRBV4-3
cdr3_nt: TGCGCCAGCAGCCAAGTTAAGGGACTAGCGCTTAACACCGGGGAGCTGTTTTTT
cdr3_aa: CASSQVKGLALNTGELFF

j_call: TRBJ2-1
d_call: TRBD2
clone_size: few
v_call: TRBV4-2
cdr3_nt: TGTGCCAGCAGCCAAGAGCGTTGGACTAGCGGGAGGTTAATGAATGAGCAGTTCTTC
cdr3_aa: CASSQERWTSGRLMNEQFF

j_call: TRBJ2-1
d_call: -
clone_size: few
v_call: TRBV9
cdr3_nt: TGTGCCAGCAGCGTACGTGGCGAATATACCTACAATGAGCAGTTCTTC
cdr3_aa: CASSVRGEYTYNEQFF

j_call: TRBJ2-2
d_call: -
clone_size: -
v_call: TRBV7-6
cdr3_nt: TGTGCCAGCAGCTCGCTGACGGGCATGAGGGGCGGGGAGCTGTTTTTT
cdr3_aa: CASSSLTGMRGGELFF

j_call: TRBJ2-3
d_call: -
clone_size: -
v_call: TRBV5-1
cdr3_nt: TGCGCCAGCAGCTTGGAAACACCTAGCACAGATACGCAGTATTTT
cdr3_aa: CASSLETPSTDTQYF

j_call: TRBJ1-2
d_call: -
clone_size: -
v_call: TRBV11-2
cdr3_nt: TGTGCCAGCACCGAACAGTCGTACTATGGCTACACCTTC
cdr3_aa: CASTEQSYYGYTF

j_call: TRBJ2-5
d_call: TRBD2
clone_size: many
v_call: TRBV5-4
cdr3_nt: TGTGCCAGCAGCCCGCCTAGCGGGAGTGTAGGCGAGACCCAGTACTTC
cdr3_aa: CASSPPSGSVGETQYF

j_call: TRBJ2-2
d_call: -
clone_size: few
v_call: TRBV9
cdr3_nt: TGTGCCAGCGGGGTAGGGGACAGGACTAGGACCGGGGAGCTGTTTTTT
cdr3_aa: CASGVGDRTRTGELFF

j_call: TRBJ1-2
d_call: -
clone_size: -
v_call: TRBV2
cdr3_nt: TGTGCCAGCAGTGTCGAGGCAGTAGGCTATGGCTACACCTTC
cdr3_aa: CASSVEAVGYGYTF

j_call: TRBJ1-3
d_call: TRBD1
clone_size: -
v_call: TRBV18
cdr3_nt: TGTGCCAGCTCACCGGTGACAGGGGGGTCCCCTGGAAACACCATATATTTT
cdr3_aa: CASSPVTGGSPGNTIYF

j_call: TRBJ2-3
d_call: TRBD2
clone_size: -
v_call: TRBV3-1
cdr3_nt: TGTGCCAGCAGCCTAGACGGGGGGGTCACAGATACGCAGTATTTT
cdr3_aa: CASSLDGGVTDTQYF

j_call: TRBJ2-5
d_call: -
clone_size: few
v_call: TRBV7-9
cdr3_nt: TGTGCCAGCAGTCATACTCCCAAAGAGACCCAGTACTTC
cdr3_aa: CASSHTPKETQYF

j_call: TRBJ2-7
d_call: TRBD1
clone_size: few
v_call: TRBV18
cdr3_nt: TGTGCCAGCTCGCCCGGACAGGGTCCCTCCTACGAGCAGTACTTC
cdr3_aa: CASSPGQGPSYEQYF

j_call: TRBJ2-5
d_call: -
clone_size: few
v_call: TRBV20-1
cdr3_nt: TGCAGTGCGGCTCCAGGGTTAGGAGAGACCCAGTACTTC
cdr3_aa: CSAAPGLGETQYF

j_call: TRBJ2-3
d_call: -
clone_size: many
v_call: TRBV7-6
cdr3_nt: TGTGCCAGCAGCTATAGCGATCGGCTTCGGACAGATACGCAGTATTTT
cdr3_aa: CASSYSDRLRTDTQYF

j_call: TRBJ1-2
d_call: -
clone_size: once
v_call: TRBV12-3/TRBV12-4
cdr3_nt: TGTGCCAGCAGTTTCGGCCCGCGCTACACCTTC
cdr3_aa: CASSFGPRYTF

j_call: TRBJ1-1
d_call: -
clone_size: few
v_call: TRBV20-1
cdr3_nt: TGCAGTGCTAGAGGATTGAGGTATGACAGTCCGAACGCTGAAGCTTTCTTT
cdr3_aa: CSARGLRYDSPNAEAFF

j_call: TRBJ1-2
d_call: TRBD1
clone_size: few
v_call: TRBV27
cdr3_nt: TGTGCCAGCAGTGCGCAGGGGGTTGGCTATGGCTACACCTTC
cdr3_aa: CASSAQGVGYGYTF

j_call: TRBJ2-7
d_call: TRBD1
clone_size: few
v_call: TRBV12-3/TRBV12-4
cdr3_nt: TGTGCCAGCAGTCTCGGACAGGGAAACGAGCAGTACTTC
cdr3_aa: CASSLGQGNEQYF

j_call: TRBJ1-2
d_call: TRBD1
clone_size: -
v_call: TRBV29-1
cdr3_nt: TGCAGCGCCCGGACAGGGATTTTCTATGGCTACACCTTC
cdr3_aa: CSARTGIFYGYTF

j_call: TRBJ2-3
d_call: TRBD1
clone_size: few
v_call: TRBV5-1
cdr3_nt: TGCGCCAGCAGCCCGGGGACAGTTGTAGGCACAGATACGCAGTATTTT
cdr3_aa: CASSPGTVVGTDTQYF

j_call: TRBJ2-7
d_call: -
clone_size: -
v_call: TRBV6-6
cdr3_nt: TGTGCCAGCAGCGACAGGACCTACGAGCAGTACTTC
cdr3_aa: CASSDRTYEQYF

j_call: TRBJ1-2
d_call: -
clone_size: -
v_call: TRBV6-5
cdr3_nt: TGTGCCAGCATCAACAGCAACTATGGCTACACCTTC
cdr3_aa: CASINSNYGYTF

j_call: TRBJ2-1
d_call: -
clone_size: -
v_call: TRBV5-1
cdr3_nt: TGCGCCAGCAGCTCGGAACTAGCAAAGGAGCAGTTCTTC
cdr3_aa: CASSSELAKEQFF

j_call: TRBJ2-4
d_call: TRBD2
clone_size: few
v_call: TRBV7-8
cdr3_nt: TGTGCCAGCAGCTCCGGACTAGCGGGGGGAAAAAACATTCAGTACTTC
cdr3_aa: CASSSGLAGGKNIQYF

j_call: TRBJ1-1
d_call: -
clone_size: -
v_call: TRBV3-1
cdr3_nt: TGTGCCAGCAGCCAAGGGAACCTACCGGCTGAAGCTTTCTTT
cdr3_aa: CASSQGNLPAEAFF

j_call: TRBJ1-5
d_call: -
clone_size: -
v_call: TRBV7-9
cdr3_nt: TGTGCCAGCAGCCCACGGGGAACTCAGCCCCAGCATTTT
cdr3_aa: CASSPRGTQPQHF

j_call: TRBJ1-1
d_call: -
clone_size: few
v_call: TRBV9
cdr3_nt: TGTGCCAGCAGCTTGCAACCGGCCAAAATGAACACTGAAGCTTTCTTT
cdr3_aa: CASSLQPAKMNTEAFF

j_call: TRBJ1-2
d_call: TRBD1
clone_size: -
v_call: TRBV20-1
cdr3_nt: TGCAGTGCCAGGGGTGATTCAGGGGGGGTAGCTAACTATGGCTACACCTTC
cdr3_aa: CSARGDSGGVANYGYTF

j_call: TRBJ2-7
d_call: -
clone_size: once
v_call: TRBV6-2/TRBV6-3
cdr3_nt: TGTGCCAGCAGTAAATATGGAGGGGTGGCCTACGAGCAGTACTTC
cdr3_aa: CASSKYGGVAYEQYF

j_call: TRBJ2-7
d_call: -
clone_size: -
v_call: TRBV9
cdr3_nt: TGTGCCAGCAGCCCCCAGGCCGGCCAATCCTACGAGCAGTACTTC
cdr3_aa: CASSPQAGQSYEQYF